This T cell receptor beta chain was sequenced for a study of blood T cells in healthy people across ages. Using a J-beta primer mix together with a sample-barcoded 5' primer, a second PCR was run for about 6 to 11 cycles. TCRdb re-called the 5' RACE reads with MiXCR, one entry per CDR3 protein. The table records some 1.6 million distinct CDR3 sequences, about 35% of them present only once. Germline V CDR1 and CDR2: SQVTM, ANQGSEA. The CDR3 is 15 amino acids. Trimming stripped 4 bases from V and 1 base from J, with 14 bases between. This clonotype was counted only a few times. The sample taken for sequencing was blood. This chain connects TRBV29-1 to TRBJ2-4; D is perhaps TRBD1 or TRBD2 (7 bases each). The clonotype comes from a woman aged 25 to 39 in good health. CDR3 nucleotides: TGCAGCGTTGTCTGGCAGGGGGGGGCCAAAAACATTCAGTACTTC. Residues: CSVVWQGGAKNIQYF.